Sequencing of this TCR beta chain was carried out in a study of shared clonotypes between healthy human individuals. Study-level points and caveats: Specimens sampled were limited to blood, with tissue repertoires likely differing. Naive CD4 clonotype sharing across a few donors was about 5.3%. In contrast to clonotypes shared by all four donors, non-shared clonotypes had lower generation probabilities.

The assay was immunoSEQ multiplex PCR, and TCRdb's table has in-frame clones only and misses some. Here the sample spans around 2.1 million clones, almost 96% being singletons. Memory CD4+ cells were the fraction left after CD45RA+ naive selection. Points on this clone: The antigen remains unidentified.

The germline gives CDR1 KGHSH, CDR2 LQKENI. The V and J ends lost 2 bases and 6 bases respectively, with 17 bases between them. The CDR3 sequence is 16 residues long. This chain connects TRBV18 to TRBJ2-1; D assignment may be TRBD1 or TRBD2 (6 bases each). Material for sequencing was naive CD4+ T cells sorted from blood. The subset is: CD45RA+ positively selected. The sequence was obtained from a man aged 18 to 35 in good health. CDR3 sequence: CASSPNGGLVSNEQFF. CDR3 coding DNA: TGTGCCAGCTCACCAAATGGGGGGCTAGTGAGCAATGAGCAGTTCTTC.